The rows below give T cell receptor beta chains drawn from one sample of a study of blood T cells in healthy people across ages. TCRdb reprocessed the 5' RACE reads via MiXCR and lists one record per CDR3 protein. The table lists about 970,000 distinct CDR3 sequences, just over 50% of them singletons. The specimen sequenced was blood. These receptors all stem from a woman aged 55 to 70 in good health. Each CDR3 is given with its conserved first and last residue. The order of the fields is V gene, J gene, D gene, clone size, CDR3 protein, CDR3 DNA. A D gene is named only where the DNA matches it firmly. Rows may omit the clone size; those that give it use once, few, many or a size class.

V: TRBV12-3/TRBV12-4
J: TRBJ2-3
D: NA
size: few
CDR3: CASSPGGSRPDTQYF
DNA: TGTGCCAGCAGCCCCGGGGGTAGCCGCCCAGATACGCAGTATTTT

V: TRBV18
J: TRBJ2-6
D: TRBD2
size: NA
CDR3: CASSEKREGLSGANVLTF
DNA: TGTGCCAGCTCCGAGAAGCGGGAGGGCCTCTCTGGGGCCAACGTCCTGACTTTC

V: TRBV12-3/TRBV12-4
J: TRBJ1-5
D: NA
size: few
CDR3: CASSFWSVQPQHF
DNA: TGTGCCAGCAGTTTTTGGTCGGTTCAGCCCCAGCATTTT

V: TRBV20-1
J: TRBJ2-7
D: TRBD2
size: NA
CDR3: CSARDSGLAGGTEQYF
DNA: TGCAGTGCTAGAGATTCCGGACTAGCGGGAGGGACGGAGCAGTACTTC

V: TRBV4-1
J: TRBJ2-3
D: TRBD2
size: few
CDR3: CASSQGLAGVLPDTQYF
DNA: TGCGCCAGCAGCCAGGGACTAGCGGGAGTGTTGCCAGATACGCAGTATTTT

V: TRBV20-1
J: TRBJ1-1
D: NA
size: NA
CDR3: CSARENGRDTEAFF
DNA: TGCAGTGCTAGAGAAAATGGGCGGGACACTGAAGCTTTCTTT

V: TRBV20-1
J: TRBJ2-4
D: NA
size: few
CDR3: CSAARTEQYF
DNA: TGCAGTGCTGCCCGGACTGAGCAGTACTTC

V: TRBV7-8
J: TRBJ1-1
D: NA
size: once
CDR3: CASSFSPQRGRMNTEAFF
DNA: TGTGCCAGCAGCTTTTCCCCCCAAAGGGGGAGAATGAACACTGAAGCTTTCTTT

V: TRBV6-2/TRBV6-3
J: TRBJ1-5
D: NA
size: NA
CDR3: CASTLAPAGPQHF
DNA: TGTGCCAGCACCTTGGCCCCTGCGGGGCCCCAGCATTTT

V: TRBV4-1
J: TRBJ1-2
D: NA
size: once
CDR3: CASSQDPQGNYGYTF
DNA: TGCGCCAGCAGCCAAGATCCTCAAGGGAACTATGGCTACACCTTC

V: TRBV29-1
J: TRBJ2-7
D: TRBD1
size: many
CDR3: CSVGDRIQQYF
DNA: TGCAGCGTGGGGGACAGGATACAGCAGTACTTC

V: TRBV3-1
J: TRBJ2-5
D: NA
size: NA
CDR3: CASSQDGGWQETQYF
DNA: TGTGCCAGCAGCCAAGATGGCGGGTGGCAAGAGACCCAGTACTTC

V: TRBV4-3
J: TRBJ2-1
D: NA
size: few
CDR3: CASSQVVGEAYEQFF
DNA: TGCGCCAGCAGCCAAGTCGTGGGAGAAGCTTATGAGCAGTTCTTC

V: TRBV15
J: TRBJ1-2
D: NA
size: NA
CDR3: CATSRDRWGAYTF
DNA: TGTGCCACCAGCAGAGATCGGTGGGGAGCCTACACCTTC

V: TRBV28
J: TRBJ1-2
D: NA
size: NA
CDR3: CASRMNGRFNYGYTF
DNA: TGTGCCAGCAGAATGAACGGACGGTTCAACTATGGCTACACCTTC

V: TRBV5-5
J: TRBJ2-3
D: TRBD1
size: NA
CDR3: CASGPDRAASTDTQYF
DNA: TGTGCCAGCGGCCCAGACAGGGCCGCTAGCACAGATACGCAGTATTTT

V: TRBV21-1
J: TRBJ2-4
D: NA
size: NA
CDR3: CASTLREAKNIQYF
DNA: TGTGCCAGCACCTTGAGGGAAGCCAAAAACATTCAGTACTTC

V: TRBV3-1
J: TRBJ1-2
D: NA
size: NA
CDR3: CASSQDRGSFYGYTF
DNA: TGTGCCAGCAGCCAAGATAGAGGCAGCTTCTATGGCTACACCTTC

V: TRBV12-3/TRBV12-4
J: TRBJ2-1
D: TRBD2
size: few
CDR3: CASSLALAGEQFF
DNA: TGTGCCAGCAGTTTAGCGCTAGCGGGGGAGCAGTTCTTC

V: TRBV27
J: TRBJ2-7
D: TRBD1
size: NA
CDR3: CASSSRGRGNEQYF
DNA: TGTGCCAGCAGTTCTAGGGGGCGTGGGAACGAGCAGTACTTC

V: TRBV12-3/TRBV12-4
J: TRBJ2-1
D: NA
size: few
CDR3: CASSLVELGPYNEQFF
DNA: TGTGCCAGCAGTTTAGTCGAACTAGGGCCATACAATGAGCAGTTCTTC

V: TRBV7-9
J: TRBJ2-6
D: TRBD1
size: many
CDR3: CASRRDSSSSGANVLTF
DNA: TGTGCCAGCAGACGGGACAGCTCCAGCTCTGGGGCCAACGTCCTGACTTTC

V: TRBV30
J: TRBJ2-1
D: TRBD2
size: few
CDR3: CAWSPFGGGPRYEQFF
DNA: TGTGCCTGGAGTCCATTTGGGGGAGGGCCAAGGTATGAGCAGTTCTTC

V: TRBV28
J: TRBJ2-5
D: TRBD2
size: once
CDR3: CASRSGVRETQYF
DNA: TGTGCCAGCAGAAGCGGGGTCAGGGAGACCCAGTACTTC

V: TRBV20-1
J: TRBJ2-1
D: NA
size: NA
CDR3: CSARVGGTYNEQFF
DNA: TGCAGTGCTAGAGTCGGCGGAACCTACAATGAGCAGTTCTTC

V: TRBV10-3
J: TRBJ2-3
D: NA
size: once
CDR3: CAISVGNRLTDRQYF
DNA: TGTGCCATCAGTGTAGGTAACAGGCTCACAGATAGGCAGTATTTT

V: TRBV15
J: TRBJ1-2
D: NA
size: NA
CDR3: CATSRDTGRDGYTF
DNA: TGTGCCACCAGCAGAGATACGGGAAGGGATGGCTACACCTTC

V: TRBV20-1
J: TRBJ2-7
D: NA
size: NA
CDR3: CSAPKSRQSSYEQYF
DNA: TGCAGTGCTCCTAAATCGAGACAAAGCTCCTACGAGCAGTACTTC

V: TRBV28
J: TRBJ2-4
D: NA
size: once
CDR3: CASRPIDRSKNIQYF
DNA: TGTGCCAGCAGACCTATAGACAGGTCTAAAAACATTCAGTACTTC

V: TRBV15
J: TRBJ2-1
D: NA
size: NA
CDR3: CATSRGDSYNEQFF
DNA: TGTGCCACCAGCAGAGGTGACAGTTACAATGAGCAGTTCTTC

V: TRBV25-1
J: TRBJ1-6
D: TRBD1
size: NA
CDR3: CASSQTGGAGAPLHF
DNA: TGTGCCAGCAGCCAAACAGGGGGCGCCGGGGCACCCCTCCACTTT

V: TRBV6-2/TRBV6-3
J: TRBJ2-7
D: NA
size: NA
CDR3: CASSYSDLGYEQYF
DNA: TGTGCCAGCAGTTATTCAGATCTCGGCTACGAGCAGTACTTC

V: TRBV2
J: TRBJ1-6
D: NA
size: NA
CDR3: CASSEQGSLKPLHF
DNA: TGTGCCAGCAGTGAACAGGGTTCCCTTAAGCCCCTCCACTTT

V: TRBV6-5
J: TRBJ2-1
D: NA
size: NA
CDR3: CASSGTYEQFF
DNA: TGTGCCAGCAGCGGGACCTACGAGCAGTTCTTC

V: TRBV20-1
J: TRBJ2-5
D: NA
size: few
CDR3: CSARDFVSASKETQYF
DNA: TGCAGTGCTAGAGATTTCGTTAGCGCTAGCAAAGAGACCCAGTACTTC

V: TRBV4-2
J: TRBJ2-5
D: NA
size: NA
CDR3: CASSQDLTSAWGTQYF
DNA: TGTGCCAGCAGCCAAGATCTAACTTCCGCGTGGGGGACCCAGTACTTC

V: TRBV4-1
J: TRBJ2-4
D: NA
size: NA
CDR3: CASTDGWAKNIQYF
DNA: TGCGCCAGCACTGACGGCTGGGCCAAAAACATTCAGTACTTC

V: TRBV2
J: TRBJ2-3
D: NA
size: NA
CDR3: CATLFSGAQGDTQYF
DNA: TGTGCCACCTTATTCTCCGGGGCTCAGGGCGATACGCAGTATTTT

V: TRBV3-1
J: TRBJ2-5
D: NA
size: once
CDR3: CASSQTHFQETQYF
DNA: TGTGCCAGCAGCCAAACCCACTTCCAAGAGACCCAGTACTTC

V: TRBV4-3
J: TRBJ2-7
D: TRBD2
size: few
CDR3: CASSTRTSGRVDYEQYF
DNA: TGCGCCAGCAGCACCCGGACTAGCGGGAGGGTAGACTACGAGCAGTACTTC

V: TRBV2
J: TRBJ2-6
D: NA
size: few
CDR3: CASRQEISGANVLTF
DNA: TGTGCCAGCAGACAAGAAATCTCTGGGGCCAACGTCCTGACTTTC

V: TRBV7-2
J: TRBJ2-7
D: TRBD1
size: few
CDR3: CASSLRRTGYEQYF
DNA: TGTGCCAGCAGCTTAAGGAGGACAGGCTACGAGCAGTACTTC

V: TRBV20-1
J: TRBJ2-5
D: TRBD1
size: NA
CDR3: CSAAQGSQETQYF
DNA: TGCAGTGCTGCACAGGGGTCCCAAGAGACCCAGTACTTC